This TCR beta chain was identified in a study of siplizumab effects on memory and regulatory T cells (dated by TCRdb to between 2018 and 2021). Describing the broader study: The study examined how the anti-CD2 antibody siplizumab affects alloreactive T-cell subsets in allogeneic mixed lymphocyte reactions built from human PBMCs.

Sorted unstimulated T cells, along with proliferating T cells recovered from mixed lymphocyte reactions, underwent TCRbeta CDR3 sequencing. Fresh whole blood from approximately ten HLA-typed healthy donors was used to isolate PBMCs. General study outcomes and caveats: For roughly 75-97% of proliferating CD4+ or CD8+ clones, no naive or memory phenotype could be assigned. Siplizumab significantly reduced the cumulative frequency of alloreactive sequences traceable to unstimulated CD4+ memory T cells. Compared with memory T cells, unstimulated naive T cells appeared more diverse, and naive cells seemed to make a substantial contribution to the alloresponse. No functional confirmation was obtained for the suppressive function of proliferating Tregs from siplizumab cultures. Sequences below about 10^-5 frequency were poorly captured, so only a minor fraction of alloreactive clones could be mapped to unstimulated subsets. Among mappable alloreactive CD4+ clones, the Treg-derived fraction averaged nearly 70% with siplizumab versus about 27% in control reactions.

The V and J ends are trimmed by 4 bases and 2 bases, leaving 9 bases between them. Taken from the germline V gene, the CDR1 and CDR2 loops are SGHRS and YFSETQ. The CDR3 starts with the cysteine, ends with the phenylalanine, and has 13 residues. Just the 39-base CDR3 DNA is kept, in frame starting at base 1. Preparation of the library involved the immunoSEQ multiplex PCR assay. Roughly 100,000 TCR templates per sample were assayed by the deep sequencing platform. Genomic DNA extracted from sorted T cells was the material used for TCRbeta CDR3 sequencing. In the authors' own workflow: The R programming language was used for the clonal analysis of the TCRbeta CDR3 data. Alloreactive CD4+ and CD8+ clones were defined by comparing unstimulated samples with post-reaction CFSE-low samples. Regulatory or non-regulatory origin was assigned to alloreactive CD4+ clones by matching of sequences to sorted unstimulated Treg and non-Treg repertoires. In its TCRdb copy, this immuneACCESS table keeps in-frame sequences only and misses some clones. Where compared with another copy, unresolved V genes explain less than half of these, and the others have no known cause. For V, J and clone size, that table is used; D and trimming come from the DNA. The sample profile shows about 110,000 clones; roughly 92% of them were found once. The ten biggest clones cover roughly 1.4% of the sample.

This clone was seen once. Its antigen is still unknown. It has no much larger one-base neighbor in the sample; base qualities were not kept. This receptor chain uses TRBV5-1 and TRBJ2-5; TRBD1 is possibly the D segment (6 matching bases). Sequencing used CD4+ T cells sorted from blood. The receptor was isolated from a human donor in good health. The nucleotide sequence reads TGCGCCAGCAGCGGAAGGGGGCAAGAGACCCAGTACTTC. The translation is CASSGRGQETQYF.